Each of the 22 T cell receptor beta chains below was sequenced from the same sample in a study of patients and donors after allogeneic stem cell transplantation. TCRdb re-analysed the RT-PCR reads in MiXCR, keeping a single row per CDR3 protein. The sample shows 160,000 or so distinct CDR3 sequences, 24% of them seen only once. The sequenced sample was blood, either unsorted or a sorted T cell fraction (not recorded which). The receptors derive from a human donor who was either an allogeneic HSCT recipient or a stem cell or donor lymphocyte infusion donor (not recorded which). It is not recorded whose cells these are; they may come from a transplant donor.

This chain joins TRBV4-3 and TRBJ2-4, with 8 nucleotides matching TRBD1. Germline V gene data show CDR1 as LGHNA and CDR2 as YSLEER. The CDR3 has 16 residues. V was clipped by 1 base and J by 9 bases; unmatched bases: 11. The DNA of the CDR3 is TGCGCCAGCAGCCAAGTGGGACAGGTCGAAGAGGGCATTCAGTACTTC. It encodes CASSQVGQVEEGIQYF.

J is TRBJ1-1 and V is TRBV12-3 or TRBV12-4; D is possibly TRBD1 (5 bases). Trimming left V 5 bases short and J 1 base short, with 11 bases between. CDR3 size: 14 residues. The CDR3 DNA sequence: TGTGCCAGCAGTCAGGGACTGGGGAACACTGAAGCTTTCTTT. Its protein is CASSQGLGNTEAFF.

The chain is built from TRBV7-3 and TRBJ1-2; D gene ambiguous. V shed 7 bases and J shed 4 bases, with 19 bases lying between them. The CDR3 runs to 15 residues. CDR1 and CDR2 (germline): SGHTA, FQGTGA. CDR3 in amino acids: CASIMPRRGFYGYTF. The DNA of the CDR3 is TGTGCCAGCATCATGCCCCGACGGGGATTCTATGGCTACACCTTC.

This clonotype was seen repeatedly, ten times or more. The rearrangement uses TRBV12-3 or TRBV12-4 and TRBJ1-5; no clear D gene. Trimming stripped 6 bases from V and 7 bases from J, with 13 bases between. The CDR3 totals 13 residues. The CDR3 loop reads CASSFRLGQPQHF. Written as DNA, the CDR3 is TGTGCCAGCAGCTTCCGGTTGGGCCAGCCCCAGCATTTT.

This clonotype was seen many times. The J gene is TRBJ1-1, the V gene TRBV5-1; 7 bases agree with TRBD1. The CDR3 covers 14 residues. With V trimmed by 2 bases and J by 5 bases, 6 bases remained unmatched. Germline assignment: CDR1 SGHRS and CDR2 YFSETQ. CDR3 in amino acids: CASSFRGTGTEAFF. The CDR3 nucleotides read TGCGCCAGCAGCTTCAGGGGGACGGGGACTGAAGCTTTCTTT.

This rearrangement joins TRBV20-1 to TRBJ2-5, with D perhaps matching TRBD2 (6 bases). CDR3 length: 13 residues. The ends were cut back, 8 bases at V and 2 bases at J, with 15 bases in the middle. CDR1 is DFQATT and CDR2 is SNEGSKA in the germline V gene (reference sequence). The CDR3 spells CSQRRGNQETQYF. DNA for the CDR3: TGCAGTCAACGGCGGGGAAATCAAGAGACCCAGTACTTC.

The rearrangement joins TRBV12-5 to TRBJ1-2; 9 bases align to TRBD1. This CDR3 is 14 amino acids long. J was trimmed by 8 bases and V by 1 base; bases with no gene match: 5. CDR1 LGHNT and CDR2 FRNRAP come from the germline V gene. The CDR3 DNA is TGTGCTAGTGGTTTGGGCGGGACAGGGCCCGGCTACACCTTC. Encoded protein: CASGLGGTGPGYTF.

The rearrangement uses TRBV7-9 and TRBJ2-5, with 8 bases matching TRBD1. The CDR3 spans 14 residues. The ends lost 5 bases at V and 4 bases at J; junction bases unmatched: 6. Germline assignment: CDR1 SEHNR and CDR2 FQNEAQ (reference sequence). The CDR3 here is CASSPYRGRETQYF. The CDR3 nucleotides read TGTGCCAGCAGCCCATACAGGGGGAGAGAGACCCAGTACTTC.

The CDR3 nucleotides read TGTGCCAGCAGCTTAGCGCACGAGCAGTACTTC. Amino acid sequence: CASSLAHEQYF. The J gene is TRBJ2-7, the V gene TRBV13, with D unresolved. This CDR3 contains 11 residues. Trimming left V 1 base short and J 5 bases short, with 3 bases between. Germline CDR1 and CDR2: PRHDT and FYEKMQ (reference sequence).

The chain couples TRBV12-3 or TRBV12-4 to TRBJ1-2; 9 nucleotides match TRBD1. The J segment lost 8 bases and the V segment lost 4 bases, leaving 11 bases of the junction unmatched. CDR3 size: 15 residues. In DNA form, the CDR3 reads TGTGCCAGCAGTTCACCGAAGACAGGGGGTCGAGGCTACACCTTC. Translating it yields CASSSPKTGGRGYTF.

The chain links TRBV7-8 to TRBJ1-3; TRBD1 might be the D (5 bases). Trimming left V 1 base short and J 0 bases short, with 13 bases between. CDR1 is SGHVS, CDR2 FQNEAQ, per germline. CDR3 length: 17 residues. DNA for the CDR3: TGTGCCAGCAGCTTAGGGTACCGGGGCTCCTCTGGAAACACCATATATTTT. Residues: CASSLGYRGSSGNTIYF.

The rearrangement uses TRBV7-3 and TRBJ2-1; the match to TRBD1 covers 8 bases. The germline CDR1 and CDR2 sequences are SGHTA and FQGTGA. There are 18 residues in the CDR3. V shed 4 bases, J shed 4 bases, and the junction held 15 bases outside the gene matches. The CDR3 reads CASSCGQGSSSWYNEQFF. The CDR3 nucleotides read TGTGCCAGCAGCTGCGGACAGGGTTCTTCGAGCTGGTACAATGAGCAGTTCTTC. The variable domain in full, completed from reference TRBV7-3 and TRBJ2-1, reads GAGVSQTPSNKVTEKGKYVELRCDPISGHTALYWYRQSLGQGPEFLIYFQGTGAADDSGLPNDRFFAVRPEGSVSTLKIQRTERGDSAVYLCASSCGQGSSSWYNEQFFGPGTRLTVL.

In this sample, this clonotype turned up a few times. The chain is built from TRBV12-3 or TRBV12-4 and TRBJ2-1; D remains ambiguous. The V and J ends lost 6 bases and 0 bases respectively, with 12 bases between them. There are 15 residues in the CDR3. CDR3 loop: CASSPWVSSYNEQFF. The CDR3 bases are TGTGCCAGCAGCCCGTGGGTGAGCTCCTACAATGAGCAGTTCTTC.

This clonotype was seen more than once but under ten times. DNA for the CDR3: TGTGCCAGCAGCTTTACGGGAGGGGGCACTGAAGCTTTCTTT. Its protein product is CASSFTGGGTEAFF. The rearrangement links TRBV7-2 to TRBJ1-1; maybe TRBD1 (6 bases). Per the germline V gene, CDR1 is SGHTA and CDR2 is FQGNSA. The V end lost 3 bases, the J end lost 4 bases, and 12 bases lay between the germline ends. CDR3 length equals 14 residues. Drawing the rest from reference TRBV7-2 and TRBJ1-1, the complete variable domain is GAGVSQSPSNKVTEKGKDVELRCDPISGHTALYWYRQSLGQGLEFLIYFQGNSAPDKSGLPSDRFSAERTGGSVSTLTIQRTQQEDSAVYLCASSFTGGGTEAFFGQGTRLTVV.

J is TRBJ2-1 and V is TRBV5-1; 11 bases line up with TRBD2. Losses at the gene ends were 4 bases for V and 3 bases for J; bases not matched to a gene: 3. Germline CDR1 is SGHRS and CDR2 is YFSETQ. This CDR3 is 15 amino acids long. The CDR3 sequence: CASSQLAGDYNEQFF. The CDR3 DNA follows: TGCGCCAGCAGCCAACTAGCGGGAGACTACAATGAGCAGTTCTTC.

This clonotype was picked up one time. The chain employs TRBV3-1 and TRBJ2-2; 9 bases agree with TRBD2. V was clipped by 0 bases and J by 7 bases; unmatched bases: 12. CDR1 and CDR2 (germline): LGHDT, YNNKEL (reference sequence). The CDR3 spans 18 residues. CDR3 loop: CASSQDGASGTFSGELFF. The CDR3 DNA sequence: TGTGCCAGCAGCCAAGATGGTGCTAGCGGGACGTTTAGCGGGGAGCTGTTTTTT.

V gene TRBV14 combines with J gene TRBJ2-7; 10 bases align to TRBD2. Trimming cost V 4 bases and J 0 bases; bases outside gene matches: 12. The CDR3 length is 18 residues. CDR1 is SGHDN, CDR2 FVKESK, per germline. CDR3 in amino acids: CASSRGLAVELPSYEQYF. The CDR3 DNA sequence: TGTGCCAGCAGCCGCGGACTAGCGGTCGAACTTCCCTCCTACGAGCAGTACTTC.

The table lists this clonotype with a few counts. The V gene is TRBV20-1, the J gene TRBJ2-3; D could derive from TRBD1 or TRBD2 (5 bases each). CDR1 and CDR2 from the germline V gene are DFQATT and SNEGSKA (reference sequence). V shed 3 bases and J shed 10 bases, with 20 bases lying between them. The CDR3 covers 14 residues. As DNA, the CDR3 is TGCAGTGCTAGGGAGCCGGGGCACACTACGGCGCAGTATTTT. It specifies CSAREPGHTTAQYF.

This clonotype was picked up a small number of times. V is TRBV12-3 or TRBV12-4 and J is TRBJ2-3; the D call may be TRBD1 or TRBD2 (5 bases each). Trimming stripped 5 bases from V and 0 bases from J, with 9 bases between. The CDR3 contains 14 residues. The chain's CDR3 is CASSPRDSTDTQYF. CDR3 nucleotides: TGTGCCAGCAGTCCCCGGGACAGCACAGATACGCAGTATTTT.

This clonotype was seen more than once but under ten times. V and J are TRBV4-2 and TRBJ1-2; D is undetermined. Germline CDR1 LGHNA, CDR2 YNFKEQ. V lost 1 base to trimming and J lost 3 bases, with 12 bases between them. CDR3 length: 15 residues. The CDR3 loop is CASSQATAGYYGYTF. In DNA, the CDR3 is TGTGCCAGCAGCCAAGCCACGGCAGGCTACTATGGCTACACCTTC.

This clonotype has only a few counts. The chain carries TRBV10-3 and TRBJ2-6, with no clear D. The CDR3 has 15 amino acids. In germline, CDR1 is ENHRY, CDR2 SYGVKD. Trimming took 0 bases from V and 4 from J, leaving 7 bases between them. The DNA for the CDR3 is TGTGCCATCAGTGAGTCGTTTGCCGGGGCCAACGTCCTGACTTTC. It translates to CAISESFAGANVLTF.

The chain employs TRBV3-1 and TRBJ2-1; 7 positions agree with TRBD1. V was clipped by 5 bases and J by 8 bases; unmatched bases: 9. The CDR3 consists of 14 residues. Per germline, CDR1 LGHDT and CDR2 YNNKEL (reference sequence). In nucleotides, the CDR3 is TGTGCCAGCAGCTACAGGGGCGACTTACATGAGCAGTTCTTC. Translating it yields CASSYRGDLHEQFF.